A single sample is the source of the 2 T cell receptor beta chains below, sequenced in a study of shared clonotypes between healthy human individuals. Produced via immunoSEQ multiplex PCR; TCRdb's table is partial and in-frame only. The data contain a few million clones, approximately 93% of them seen just once; the ten biggest clones take up under 0.45%. The specimen was naive CD4+ T cells from PBMCs. The subset is: CD45RA+ positively selected. The receptors derive from a man between 18 and 35 years old in good health. Some clones in this sample may be carry-over from other donors' samples.

This rearrangement joins TRBV5-1 to TRBJ2-1; D uncertain. CDR1 and CDR2 (germline): SGHRS, YFSETQ. The CDR3 runs 15 residues. V dropped 0 bases and J dropped 4 bases, with 11 bases sitting between them. CDR3 sequence reads: CASSLVQFSYNEQFF. The CDR3 DNA reads as TGCGCCAGCAGCTTGGTTCAGTTTTCTTACAATGAGCAGTTCTTC.

The genes are TRBV9 and TRBJ2-1; 8 bases are a match to TRBD2. The CDR3 runs to 17 residues. Trimming cost V 0 bases and J 1 base; bases outside gene matches: 6. In germline, CDR1 is SGDLS, CDR2 YYNGEE. Here the CDR3 DNA reads TGTGCCAGCAGCGTAGGAAACGGGAGGGTTTCCTACAATGAGCAGTTCTTC. It codes for CASSVGNGRVSYNEQFF.